Listed here are 27 T cell receptor beta chains from one sample, sequenced in a study of blood T cell repertoires in COVID-19. Libraries were prepared by immunoSEQ multiplex PCR; TCRdb keeps only in-frame clonotypes and omits some of them. Among hundreds of thousands of clones, about 88% were seen once, and the ten largest hold around 4%. The sequenced sample consisted of PBMCs or T cells enriched from blood (not recorded which). The receptors were sampled from a woman aged 25 to 45 who had been exposed to COVID-19.

The genes are TRBV27 and TRBJ1-5, with D perhaps matching TRBD1 (5 bases). The CDR3 has 15 amino acids. Trimming left V 3 bases short and J 0 bases short, with 9 bases between. Germline assignment: CDR1 MNHEY and CDR2 SMNVEV (reference sequence). The CDR3 loop is CASSLGQASNQPQHF. The CDR3 DNA follows: TGTGCCAGCAGTTTGGGGCAGGCTAGCAATCAGCCCCAGCATTTT.

CDR3 amino acids: CASSLSGDEGTDTQYF. The CDR3 nucleotides are TGTGCCAGCAGTTTATCGGGGGATGAGGGCACAGATACGCAGTATTTT. The J gene is TRBJ2-3, the V gene TRBV28; maybe TRBD2 (6 bases). The CDR3 has 16 amino acids. V was trimmed by 1 base and J by 1 base, leaving 12 bases between them. Germline V gives CDR1 MDHEN, CDR2 SYDVKM.

V usage is TRBV19 and J usage is TRBJ2-3; D possibly corresponds to TRBD2 (7 bases). This CDR3 has 15 amino acids. Germline V CDR1 and CDR2: LNHDA, SQIVND (reference sequence). V dropped 4 bases and J dropped 2 bases, with 13 bases sitting between them. The CDR3 reads CASSRGGAPTDTQYF. Here the CDR3 DNA reads TGTGCCAGTAGTAGGGGGGGGGCCCCCACAGATACGCAGTATTTT.

The chain couples TRBV24-1 to TRBJ2-3; TRBD1 is a possible D gene (7 bases). V shed 7 bases and J shed 1 base, with 8 bases lying between them. CDR3 length equals 13 residues. Germline-derived CDR1 and CDR2 are KGHDR and SFDVKD. This chain's CDR3 is CATSRGGTDTQYF. In DNA, the CDR3 is TGTGCCACCAGCAGGGGGGGCACAGATACGCAGTATTTT.

This clone was detected only once. The V and J genes are TRBV28 and TRBJ2-5, with TRBD1 identical over 9 bases. There are 13 residues in the CDR3. Germline CDR1 MDHEN, CDR2 SYDVKM. V shed 3 bases and J 5 bases; nucleotides not matched to a gene: 1. The CDR3 is CASSFTGGETQYF. The CDR3 DNA reads as TGTGCCAGCAGTTTCACAGGGGGCGAGACCCAGTACTTC.

This chain joins TRBV19 and TRBJ2-3, with 7 bases lining up with TRBD2. The trim removed 3 bases at V and 4 bases at J, leaving 7 bases unmatched. The CDR3 runs to 15 residues. Per germline, CDR1 LNHDA and CDR2 SQIVND (reference sequence). In DNA form, the CDR3 reads TGTGCCAGTAGTATTGGGAGGGAACGAGCAGATACGCAGTATTTT. It encodes CASSIGRERADTQYF.

The V gene is TRBV30, the J gene TRBJ1-5; D is possibly TRBD1 (6 bases). CDR1 and CDR2 (germline): GTSNPN, SVGIG (reference sequence). V lost 2 bases, J lost 4 bases, and 9 bases lay in between. The CDR3 has 13 amino acids. The CDR3 nucleotides read TGTGCCTGGAGTTCTACAGGGAATCAGCCCCAGCATTTT. It specifies CAWSSTGNQPQHF.

There are a few counts of this clone. CDR3 region: CASSTAGDRSYEQYF. The CDR3 region has the DNA TGTGCCAGCAGTACCGCGGGGGACCGCTCCTACGAGCAGTACTTC. J is TRBJ2-7 and V is TRBV6-5; 7 bases map to TRBD2. V dropped 5 bases and J dropped 0; count of bases not matched to a gene: 7. Germline V gene lookup returns CDR1 MNHEY and CDR2 SVGAGI. The CDR3 has 15 residues.

This clone was counted once. The chain carries TRBV2 and TRBJ2-7, with 7 positions matching TRBD1. The CDR3 runs to 15 residues. Germline trimming cut 7 bases from V and 3 bases from J; bases unmatched to any gene: 12. Per germline, CDR1 SNHLY and CDR2 FYNNEI. CDR3 bases: TGTGCCAGCACTGACTACAGGGGAGTGGGCTACGAGCAGTACTTC. Protein sequence: CASTDYRGVGYEQYF. The variable domain in full, completed from reference TRBV2 and TRBJ2-7, reads EPEVTQTPSHQVTQMGQEVILRCVPISNHLYFYWYRQILGQKVEFLVSFYNNEISEKSEIFDDQFSVERPDGSNFTLKIRSTKLEDSAMYFCASTDYRGVGYEQYFGPGTRLTVT.

V gene TRBV30 combines with J gene TRBJ1-2, with TRBD1 identical over 7 bases. CDR3 length: 13 residues. V lost 3 bases, J lost 6 bases, and 7 bases stayed unmatched. Germline V CDR1 and CDR2: GTSNPN, SVGIG (reference sequence). CDR3 sequence reads: CAWSPRQGNGYTF. The CDR3, as DNA: TGTGCCTGGAGCCCTAGACAGGGCAATGGCTACACCTTC.

The V call is TRBV10-3, the J call TRBJ1-1; 9 bases agree with TRBD1. V was pared by 4 bases and J by 5 bases, with 5 bases of the junction left unmatched. Germline loops: CDR1 ENHRY, CDR2 SYGVKD. The CDR3 runs 14 residues. In nucleotides, the CDR3 is TGTGCCATCAGTGGGGCAGGACAGGGGACTGAAGCTTTCTTT. As protein: CAISGAGQGTEAFF.

The CDR3 region has the DNA TGTGCCAGTAGCCGAAGATCGGGGGACGCTAACTATGGCTACACCTTC. Translation gives CASSRRSGDANYGYTF. The chain carries TRBV19 and TRBJ1-2; D perhaps matches TRBD1 (5 bases). This CDR3 region has 16 residues. CDR1 is LNHDA and CDR2 is SQIVND in the germline V gene (reference sequence). V was trimmed by 6 bases and J by 0 bases, leaving 17 bases between them.

The V call is TRBV14, the J call TRBJ2-1; D is perhaps TRBD1 (5 bases). Per the germline V gene, CDR1 is SGHDN and CDR2 is FVKESK. There are 14 residues in the CDR3. V was clipped by 3 bases and J by 9 bases, with 15 bases between them. In DNA, the CDR3 is TGTGCCAGCAGCCAGGGTCCAGGGTTACGTGAGCAGTTCTTC. It is translated as CASSQGPGLREQFF. Drawing the rest from reference TRBV14 and TRBJ2-1, the complete variable domain is EAGVTQFPSHSVIEKGQTVTLRCDPISGHDNLYWYRRVMGKEIKFLLHFVKESKQDESGMPNNRFLAERTGGTYSTLKVQPAELEDSGVYFCASSQGPGLREQFFGPGTRLTVL.

The V gene is TRBV5-1, the J gene TRBJ2-6; D perhaps matches TRBD2 (6 bases). The CDR3 is made up of 17 amino acids. CDR1 is SGHRS and CDR2 is YFSETQ in the germline V gene. V gave up 0 bases and J gave up 2 bases, with 12 bases separating them. CDR3 coding DNA: TGCGCCAGCAGCTTGGCTTTAGGAGGGGCTGGGGCCAACGTCCTGACTTTC. Translation: CASSLALGGAGANVLTF.

The chain uses TRBV7-8 and TRBJ1-2; weak D call: TRBD1 (6 bases). The V gene's germline CDR1 is SGHVS and CDR2 FQNEAQ. Trimming cost V 4 bases and J 4 bases, with 13 bases left between them. The CDR3 has 14 residues. CDR3 bases: TGTGCCAGCAGCTCCGAACAGGGTGCCTATGGCTACACCTTC. This codes for CASSSEQGAYGYTF.

The CDR3 DNA is TGTGCCAGCAGTGAAGCGAGGCTTTATGGGAACACCATATATTTT. This encodes CASSEARLYGNTIYF. V is TRBV2 and J is TRBJ1-3; D remains ambiguous. CDR1 SNHLY and CDR2 FYNNEI come from the germline V gene. The CDR3 extends over 15 amino acids. V was cut by 0 bases and J by 7 bases, with 13 bases left in between.

The chain links TRBV3-1 (or the pseudogene TRBV3-2) to TRBJ2-3; perhaps TRBD2 as D (6 bases). The CDR3 totals 16 residues. V lost 4 bases to trimming and J lost 4 bases, with 18 bases between them. The V gene's germline CDR1 is LGHDT and CDR2 YNNKEL (reference sequence). CDR3: CASSPPPSEGPDTQYF. The CDR3 DNA reads as TGTGCCAGCAGCCCCCCACCTAGCGAGGGTCCAGATACGCAGTATTTT.

The chain couples TRBV7-9 to TRBJ2-1, with TRBD2 matching 7 bases. CDR1 is SEHNR, CDR2 FQNEAQ, per germline (reference sequence). V shed 5 bases, J shed 9 bases, and the junction held 13 bases outside the gene matches. CDR3 size: 15 residues. CDR3 DNA sequence: TGTGCCAGCAGCGACACTAGACTAGCCGGTATTGAGCAGTTCTTC. Protein: CASSDTRLAGIEQFF.

This clone was observed a handful of times. The V call is TRBV11-3, the J call TRBJ2-1; 8 bases map to TRBD2. This CDR3 is 15 amino acids long. The J segment lost 0 bases and the V segment lost 5 bases, leaving 3 bases of the junction unmatched. Germline lookup yields CDR1 SGHNT and CDR2 YENEEA. The CDR3: CASSARGGSYNEQFF. The CDR3 nucleotides read TGTGCCAGCAGCGCCCGGGGGGGCTCCTACAATGAGCAGTTCTTC.

This chain joins TRBV10-1 and TRBJ1-1; the D is unclear. This CDR3 contains 14 residues. CDR1 is WNHNN and CDR2 is SYGVQD in the germline V gene (reference sequence). V lost 3 bases and J 6 bases, leaving 14 bases between the germline ends. The CDR3, as DNA: TGCGCCAGCAGTGAACGGGGAAGGGTGGCTGAAGCTTTCTTT. This gives the protein CASSERGRVAEAFF.

CDR3 DNA: TGTGCCAGCAGTGAAATCATGGGGAGCCCTGACACTGAAGCTTTCTTT. This sequence encodes CASSEIMGSPDTEAFF. The rearrangement links TRBV6-1 to TRBJ1-1; unclear D gene. Germline CDR1 reads MNHNS; CDR2 reads SASEGT. CDR3 size: 16 residues. Trimming removed 2 bases at V and 3 bases at J, with 16 bases between.

The gene calls are TRBV3-1 (or the pseudogene TRBV3-2) and TRBJ1-3; no definite D call. Looked up from germline, CDR1 is LGHDT and CDR2 is YNNKEL (reference sequence). The CDR3 contains 14 residues. V lost 0 bases to trimming and J lost 3 bases, with 6 bases between them. The CDR3 region is CASSQDGVGNTIYF. CDR3 sequence (DNA): TGTGCCAGCAGCCAAGATGGAGTTGGAAACACCATATATTTT.

The chain is built from TRBV6-5 and TRBJ1-6; 7 bases align to TRBD1. The CDR3 sequence is 15 residues long. Germline loops: CDR1 MNHEY, CDR2 SVGAGI. Trimming at V came to 7 bases and at J to 0 bases, leaving 3 bases not matched to a gene. The CDR3 nucleotides read TGTGCCAGCAAAGGGGGCAGCTCCTATAATTCACCCCTCCACTTT. Residues: CASKGGSSYNSPLHF.

The rearrangement joins TRBV15 to TRBJ2-7, with 7 bases fitting TRBD1. The CDR3 contains 16 residues. Germline loops: CDR1 LNHNV, CDR2 YYDKDF (reference sequence). Unmatched junction bases numbered 8, after V lost 1 base and J lost 2 bases. The DNA for the CDR3 is TGTGCCACCAGCAGAGGCATAGAGACAGGGACCTACGAGCAGTACTTC. This encodes CATSRGIETGTYEQYF.

The V gene is TRBV6-5, the J gene TRBJ1-4, with D possibly matching TRBD1 (6 bases). This CDR3 region has 12 residues. Germline V gene data show CDR1 as MNHEY and CDR2 as SVGAGI. V lost 4 bases and J 8 bases, leaving 8 bases between the germline ends. The CDR3 DNA follows: TGTGCCAGCAGTTCCAGGGGCGAAAAACTGTTTTTT. It translates to CASSSRGEKLFF.

The chain links TRBV6-6 to TRBJ1-2; 8 bases are a match to TRBD1. This CDR3 contains 11 residues. The ends lost 4 bases at V and 10 bases at J; junction bases unmatched: 2. Germline lookup yields CDR1 MNHNY and CDR2 SVGAGI (reference sequence). CDR3 protein: CASSSTGVYTF. In nucleotides, the CDR3 is TGTGCCAGCAGTTCGACAGGGGTCTACACCTTC.

V and J are TRBV24-1 and TRBJ2-5, with D tentatively TRBD1 (6 bases). CDR3 length: 13 amino acids. CDR1 is KGHDR and CDR2 is SFDVKD in the germline V gene. Trimming shortened V by 7 bases and J by 4 bases, and 12 bases separated the two germline ends. CDR3 loop: CATRDRFRETQYF. The DNA of the CDR3 is TGTGCCACCAGGGACAGATTCCGAGAGACCCAGTACTTC.